Below are 19 T cell receptor beta chains sequenced from a single sample in a study of Ad26.COV2.S vaccination and SARS-CoV-2 variants. Produced via immunoSEQ multiplex PCR; TCRdb's table is partial and in-frame only. The table has tens of thousands of clones, 65% to 90% seen once. This specimen was peripheral blood, taken after recovery from COVID-19. The receptors derive from a human donor who had recovered from COVID-19.

This rearrangement joins TRBV11-2 to TRBJ1-1; possible D gene TRBD1, 5 bases. Between the trimmed V and J ends, which lost 2 bases and 0 bases, there was a span of 13 bases. Germline assignment: CDR1 SGHAT and CDR2 FQNNGV. CDR3 length equals 16 residues. For the CDR3, the DNA is TGTGCCAGCAGCTTACCTTACAGGACTTTGAACACTGAAGCTTTCTTT. It is translated as CASSLPYRTLNTEAFF.

The rearrangement joins TRBV19 to TRBJ2-1; TRBD2 agrees at 8 bases. This CDR3 spans 14 amino acids. V dropped 6 bases and J dropped 4; count of bases not matched to a gene: 5. Germline CDR1 reads LNHDA; CDR2 reads SQIVND (reference sequence). The CDR3 DNA reads TGTGCCAGTAGAGAGCGGGAGTTATACAATGAGCAGTTCTTC. Encoded protein: CASRERELYNEQFF.

The rearrangement links TRBV5-1 to TRBJ1-1; possibly TRBD1 for D (5 bases). Trimming took 7 bases from V and 3 from J, leaving 13 bases between them. CDR1 is SGHRS and CDR2 is YFSETQ in the germline V gene. The CDR3 is 13 amino acids. The chain's CDR3 is CASRSLGDTEAFF. The CDR3 nucleotides are TGCGCCAGCCGAAGCTTAGGGGACACTGAAGCTTTCTTT.

The chain has TRBV7-6 and TRBJ1-1; no clear D. Germline V gene sequence: CDR1 SGHVS, CDR2 FNYEAQ. With 4 bases removed from V and 7 bases from J, the gap between germline ends came to 13 bases. The CDR3 consists of 13 residues. CDR3 nucleotides: TGTGCCAGCAGCTCGGCGGGGAACTATGAAGCTTTCTTT. This encodes CASSSAGNYEAFF. The full variable domain, its missing parts supplied by reference TRBV7-6 and TRBJ1-1, is GAGVSQSPRYKVTKRGQDVALRCDPISGHVSLYWYRQALGQGPEFLTYFNYEAQQDKSGLPNDRFSAERPEGSISTLTIQRTEQRDSAMYRCASSSAGNYEAFFGQGTRLTVV.

The chain combines TRBV24-1 with TRBJ2-6; D might be TRBD1 or TRBD2, each matching 5 bases. The length of the CDR3 is 15 residues. Germline CDR1 KGHDR, CDR2 SFDVKD. V was pared by 7 bases and J by 0 bases, with 9 bases between. Here the CDR3 reads CATSPGTSGANVLTF. As DNA, the CDR3 is TGTGCCACCAGCCCCGGGACCTCTGGGGCCAACGTCCTGACTTTC.

In this sample, this clone turned up once. The rearrangement uses TRBV5-8 and TRBJ2-3; the match to TRBD2 covers 10 bases. Trimming cost V 0 bases and J 3 bases; bases outside gene matches: 4. Germline V gene lookup returns CDR1 SGHTS and CDR2 YDEGEE. The CDR3 has 16 residues. CDR3 sequence reads: CASSLVVAGGTDTQYF. As DNA, the CDR3 is TGTGCCAGCAGCTTGGTAGTAGCGGGGGGTACAGATACGCAGTATTTT.

This clone was found a few times. CDR3 in DNA: TGTGCCAGCAGACCGTGGTCGGAGGACGAGCAGTACGTC. It translates to CASRPWSEDEQYV. The V call is TRBV5-6, the J call TRBJ2-7; D perhaps matches TRBD2 (5 bases). V shed 5 bases and J shed 5 bases, with 14 bases lying between them. The CDR3 has 13 amino acids. Germline V lookup: CDR1 SGHDT, CDR2 YYEEEE.

The chain joins TRBV19 to TRBJ1-1, with a tentative D call TRBD1 (5 bases). Germline-derived CDR1 and CDR2 are LNHDA and SQIVND (reference sequence). The V gene lost 1 base and the J gene lost 1 base, with 7 bases spanning the gap. This CDR3 has 14 amino acids. CDR3 coding DNA: TGTGCCAGTAGTATAGGGGGCGGGAACACTGAAGCTTTCTTT. It is translated as CASSIGGGNTEAFF.

This sequence joins TRBV11-2 and TRBJ1-1; 11 bases align to TRBD1. Germline CDR1 SGHAT, CDR2 FQNNGV. The CDR3 totals 17 residues. The V segment lost 3 bases and the J segment 1 base; nucleotides outside the gene matches: 7. The CDR3 DNA is TGTGCCAGCAGCTTTCCGGGACAGGGGGTACCGAACACTGAAGCTTTCTTT. This encodes CASSFPGQGVPNTEAFF.

The chain employs TRBV3-1 (or the pseudogene TRBV3-2) and TRBJ1-1; 9 bases are shared with TRBD1. This CDR3 spans 19 amino acids. CDR1 and CDR2 (germline): LGHDT, YNNKEL (reference sequence). Trimming took 3 bases from V and 0 from J; bases not matched to a gene: 14. This CDR3 reads CASSQKSGTGLIMNTEAFF. In DNA form, the CDR3 reads TGTGCCAGCAGCCAGAAGAGCGGGACAGGGTTAATCATGAACACTGAAGCTTTCTTT.

The chain has TRBV7-8 and TRBJ1-4, with 12 nucleotides matching TRBD1. Germline V gene lookup returns CDR1 SGHVS and CDR2 FQNEAQ. This CDR3 is built from 17 residues. The V and J ends lost 5 bases and 3 bases, in that order; junction bases with no gene match: 7. The CDR3 DNA reads as TGTGCCAGCAGCCCGGGGACAGGGGGCTCGGCTAATGAAAAACTGTTTTTT. Protein product: CASSPGTGGSANEKLFF.

The chain is built from TRBV3-1 (or the pseudogene TRBV3-2) and TRBJ1-2; no reliable D call. The CDR3 is 18 amino acids. CDR1 and CDR2 (germline): LGHDT, YNNKEL (reference sequence). V lost 1 base and J 2 bases, leaving 20 bases between the germline ends. CDR3 nucleotides: TGTGCCAGCAGCCAAGGAAGGTCAGCTACTAACCTCAACTATGGCTACACCTTC. The encoded protein is CASSQGRSATNLNYGYTF.

V usage is TRBV5-1 and J usage is TRBJ2-5; D gene unclear. Looked up from germline, CDR1 is SGHRS and CDR2 is YFSETQ. The CDR3 is 14 residues long. Trimming shortened V by 0 bases and J by 5 bases, and 11 bases separated the two germline ends. CDR3 amino acids: CASSLGPLEETQYF. CDR3 DNA: TGCGCCAGCAGCTTGGGACCGCTGGAGGAGACCCAGTACTTC.

The chain has TRBV12-3 or TRBV12-4 and TRBJ2-5; 7 positions agree with TRBD1. Trimming at V came to 3 bases and at J to 5 bases, leaving 3 bases not matched to a gene. CDR3 length equals 13 residues. As DNA, the CDR3 is TGTGCCAGCAGTTTTCAGGGGGTCGAGACCCAGTACTTC. It translates to CASSFQGVETQYF.

The chain is built from TRBV28 and TRBJ1-5; 9 bases are shared with TRBD1. Germline V gene lookup returns CDR1 MDHEN and CDR2 SYDVKM. This CDR3 contains 12 residues. CDR3 residues: CGGQGGNQPQHF. The CDR3 nucleotides read TGTGGGGGACAGGGTGGCAATCAGCCCCAGCATTTT. The variable domain in full, completed from reference TRBV28 and TRBJ1-5, reads DVKVTQSSRYLVKRTGEKVFLECVQDMDHENMFWYRQDPGLGLRLIYFSYDVKMKEKGDIPEGYSVSREKKERFSLILESASTNQTSMYLCGGQGGNQPQHFGDGTRLSIL.

This clone appeared a few times. V is TRBV24-1 and J is TRBJ1-2, with a weak D call TRBD1 (5 bases). Trimming removed 5 bases at V and 0 bases at J, with 12 bases between. The CDR3 spans 15 residues. Germline V gene data show CDR1 as KGHDR and CDR2 as SFDVKD. Here the CDR3 DNA reads TGTGCCACCAGTGCAGGGTCAAGATCTAACTATGGCTACACCTTC. It yields the protein CATSAGSRSNYGYTF.

This clone was counted a single time. V gene TRBV2 combines with J gene TRBJ2-7; 8 bases map to TRBD1. The CDR3 consists of 16 residues. V lost 8 bases and J lost 0; bases outside the gene matches: 12. Per germline, CDR1 SNHLY and CDR2 FYNNEI. The CDR3 is CASEDSRDRYSYEQYF. The CDR3 DNA reads as TGTGCCAGCGAAGACTCCCGGGACAGGTACTCCTACGAGCAGTACTTC.

The J gene is TRBJ1-1, the V gene TRBV6-5; 9 bases fit TRBD1. Germline V CDR1 and CDR2: MNHEY, SVGAGI. The CDR3 totals 13 residues. Germline trimming cut 8 bases from V and 4 bases from J; bases unmatched to any gene: 5. The chain's CDR3 is CASLGQGFTEAFF. Here the CDR3 DNA reads TGTGCCAGCCTGGGACAGGGATTCACTGAAGCTTTCTTT.

V gene TRBV6-5 combines with J gene TRBJ1-2; D is undetermined. The CDR3 contains 12 residues. The germline CDR1 and CDR2 sequences are MNHEY and SVGAGI. V was clipped by 10 bases and J by 3 bases, with 12 bases between them. The chain's CDR3 is CATLLEDYGYTF. The CDR3 region has the DNA TGTGCCACCCTGCTCGAGGACTATGGCTACACCTTC.